This T cell receptor (beta chain) was identified during a study of blood T cell repertoires in COVID-19. The wider study: Acute-phase and convalescent COVID-19 samples originated in the United States, Italy and Spain.

The CDR3 spans 15 residues. V lost 1 base to trimming and J lost 0 bases, with 7 bases between them. Germline loops: CDR1 LGHNA, CDR2 YNFKEQ. Original data processing: How many nucleated cells were present was estimated from reference gene primer amplification. Data came from immunoSEQ multiplex PCR; TCRdb stores just in-frame clones and leaves some out. V and J calls and clone size follow that table, whereas D and trimming were derived from the DNA. The sample lists about 140,000 clones, approximately 81% occurring once. Sequencing was done on a sample of peripheral blood. The receptor's source is a human donor in a cohort sampled during active COVID-19. The chain has TRBV4-2 and TRBJ2-4; D might be TRBD1 (5 bases). CDR3 coding DNA: TGTGCCAGCAGCCAAGTGACAGTAGCCAAAAACATTCAGTACTTC. Translation: CASSQVTVAKNIQYF.